Below, 16 T cell receptor beta chains from the same sample are listed, as sequenced in a study of regulatory T cells in long-lasting Graves disease. The time point is: persistent/refractory GD, antithyroid drugs over 5 years with positive TRAb. PBMC RNA was the source of the TCR library. Libraries of TCR beta came from iRepertoire HTBI primers plus Arm-PCR of CDR3 regions. TCRdb ran MiXCR on the multiplex PCR reads and lists one entry per CDR3 protein. The top ten clones hold around 21% of a sample with hundreds of thousands of distinct CDR3 sequences, less than 25% of them seen once. The sequencing here drew on peripheral blood mononuclear cells (PBMCs), taken when the disease was refractory, from a patient treated with antithyroid drugs. These receptors all come from a female donor with Graves disease.

This clonotype has at least ten counts. The rearrangement links TRBV10-3 to TRBJ2-5, with TRBD1 identical over 8 bases. V shed 3 bases and J 1 base; nucleotides not matched to a gene: 4. This CDR3 contains 15 residues. Germline V gene sequence: CDR1 ENHRY, CDR2 SYGVKD. The chain's CDR3 is CAISDPQGVQETQYF. In DNA, the CDR3 is TGTGCCATCAGTGATCCACAGGGGGTCCAAGAGACCCAGTACTTC.

The count of this clonotype is one. The chain joins TRBV27 to TRBJ2-1; 11 nucleotides agree with TRBD2. The CDR3 contains 17 residues. Germline lookup yields CDR1 MNHEY and CDR2 SMNVEV (reference sequence). V lost 5 bases and J lost 3; bases outside the gene matches: 9. CDR3 coding DNA: TGTGCCAGCAGTATCACTAGCGGGAGCGTCTTCTACAATGAGCAGTTCTTC. It is translated as CASSITSGSVFYNEQFF.

This clonotype was picked up many times. The chain has TRBV29-1 and TRBJ1-1, with D perhaps TRBD1 (6 bases). V lost 7 bases and J lost 1, with 13 bases in between. CDR1 is SQVTM and CDR2 is ANQGSEA in the germline V gene. The CDR3 extends over 13 amino acids. The CDR3 loop is CSGEQGTNTEAFF. The CDR3 DNA follows: TGCAGCGGGGAGCAGGGGACGAACACTGAAGCTTTCTTT.

The chain carries TRBV19 and TRBJ1-5; tentative D call: TRBD1 (6 bases). Trimming took off 5 bases at V and 6 bases at J, with 14 bases between the two ends. The CDR3 extends over 14 amino acids. Germline V lookup: CDR1 LNHDA, CDR2 SQIVND (reference sequence). CDR3 sequence (DNA): TGTGCCAGTAGTGACTGGACAGTGGGTCAGCCCCAGCATTTT. Protein: CASSDWTVGQPQHF.

The gene calls are TRBV24-1 and TRBJ2-2; TRBD1 agrees at 8 bases. The CDR3 is 17 residues long. J gave up 7 bases and V 4 bases, and 13 bases lay outside the gene matches. The V gene's germline CDR1 is KGHDR and CDR2 SFDVKD. The CDR3 nucleotides are TGTGCCACCAGTGAACCCAAAGACAGGGGTGGGGTCGGGGAGCTGTTTTTT. As protein: CATSEPKDRGGVGELFF.

This clonotype was seen only a few times. V usage is TRBV5-1 and J usage is TRBJ2-5, with D maybe TRBD1 (5 bases). Between the trimmed V and J ends, which lost 4 bases and 1 base, there was a span of 14 bases. The CDR3 loop spans 15 amino acids. Germline lookup yields CDR1 SGHRS and CDR2 YFSETQ. The CDR3 DNA follows: TGCGCCAGCAGCCGGCAGGGCGAAGGCCAAGAGACCCAGTACTTC. Protein: CASSRQGEGQETQYF.

This clonotype was found a few times. V and J are TRBV2 and TRBJ2-7, with 10 nucleotides matching TRBD1. The CDR3 runs to 14 residues. V gave up 4 bases and J gave up 6 bases; unmatched junction bases: 6. The germline gives CDR1 SNHLY, CDR2 FYNNEI. CDR3: CASSGLGQGPEQYF. Written as DNA, the CDR3 is TGTGCCAGCAGTGGATTGGGACAGGGGCCCGAGCAGTACTTC.

This chain uses TRBV11-2 with TRBJ2-3; D gene unclear. The CDR3 runs 12 residues. Germline assignment: CDR1 SGHAT and CDR2 FQNNGV. V was cut by 1 base and J by 4 bases, with 3 bases left in between. CDR3 protein: CASSLAADTQYF. In DNA, the CDR3 is TGTGCCAGCAGCTTAGCTGCAGATACGCAGTATTTT.

The chain uses TRBV27 and TRBJ2-7; D may be TRBD1 or TRBD2 (5 bases each). The CDR3 extends over 13 amino acids. Germline values: CDR1 MNHEY, CDR2 SMNVEV (reference sequence). V lost 4 bases to trimming and J lost 6 bases, with 13 bases between them. The CDR3 loop is CASSWDVTGEQYF. CDR3 coding DNA: TGTGCCAGCAGTTGGGACGTAACCGGCGAGCAGTACTTC.

The rearrangement uses TRBV11-2 and TRBJ2-7, with TRBD2 matching 15 bases. Germline values: CDR1 SGHAT, CDR2 FQNNGV. The CDR3 runs to 17 residues. V was clipped by 3 bases and J by 5 bases; unmatched bases: 8. The CDR3 spells CASSFGTSGRSSDEQYF. The CDR3 nucleotides read TGTGCCAGCAGCTTTGGGACTAGCGGGAGGTCAAGTGACGAGCAGTACTTC.

About this clonotype itself: This clone may be a read error of a much larger clone one base away. The V gene is TRBV20-1, the J gene TRBJ2-7; 9 bases align to TRBD2. The germline CDR1 and CDR2 sequences are DFQATT and SNEGSKA (reference sequence). Unmatched junction bases numbered 3, after V lost 4 bases and J lost 2 bases. The CDR3 extends over 13 amino acids. The CDR3 is CSATPSGTYEQYF. The CDR3 nucleotides are TGCAGTGCTACCCCTAGCGGGACCTACGAGCAGTACTTC.

Only a few counts were recorded for this clonotype. The chain combines TRBV29-1 with TRBJ1-3, with D unclear. CDR1 and CDR2 from the germline V gene are SQVTM and ANQGSEA. CDR3 length: 13 amino acids. The V end lost 6 bases, the J end lost 0 bases, and 9 bases lay between the germline ends. The CDR3, as DNA: TGCAGCGTCCTAAAGGACTCTGGAAACACCATATATTTT. It translates to CSVLKDSGNTIYF.

This clonotype came up a few times. Given a much more abundant clone one base away, this may be a read error. V gene TRBV12-3 or TRBV12-4 combines with J gene TRBJ2-7, with no clear D. V shed 0 bases and J shed 9 bases, with 12 bases lying between them. The CDR3 has 13 residues. Written as DNA, the CDR3 is TGTGCCAGCAGTTTAGCGGAGTATCTCGGGCAGTACTTC. Its translation is CASSLAEYLGQYF.

The chain has TRBV2 and TRBJ2-3, with D perhaps matching TRBD2 (5 bases). In germline, CDR1 is SNHLY, CDR2 FYNNEI. CDR3 length: 16 amino acids. Trimming cost V 6 bases and J 0 bases, with 16 bases left between them. CDR3 residues: CASSEGEPGSTDTQYF. CDR3 in DNA: TGTGCCAGCAGCGAGGGTGAACCGGGGAGCACAGATACGCAGTATTTT.

This clonotype was recorded a few times. CDR3 residues: CASSIQGAPDIQYF. CDR3 sequence (DNA): TGTGCCAGTAGTATCCAGGGGGCTCCTGACATTCAGTACTTC. V is TRBV19 and J is TRBJ2-4; TRBD1 aligns across 8 bases. CDR1 is LNHDA, CDR2 SQIVND, per germline (reference sequence). The CDR3 length is 14 residues. V lost 3 bases to trimming and J lost 8 bases; unmatched junction nucleotides: 6.

This clonotype showed up just a few times. The rearrangement uses TRBV7-2 and TRBJ2-2; 9 bases match TRBD1. From germline, CDR1 is SGHTA and CDR2 FQGNSA. The CDR3 runs 14 residues. J gave up 7 bases and V 6 bases, and 6 bases lay outside the gene matches. CDR3 nucleotides: TGTGCCAGCAGTTTTGACAGGGGGGGCGGGGAGCTGTTTTTT. Protein: CASSFDRGGGELFF.